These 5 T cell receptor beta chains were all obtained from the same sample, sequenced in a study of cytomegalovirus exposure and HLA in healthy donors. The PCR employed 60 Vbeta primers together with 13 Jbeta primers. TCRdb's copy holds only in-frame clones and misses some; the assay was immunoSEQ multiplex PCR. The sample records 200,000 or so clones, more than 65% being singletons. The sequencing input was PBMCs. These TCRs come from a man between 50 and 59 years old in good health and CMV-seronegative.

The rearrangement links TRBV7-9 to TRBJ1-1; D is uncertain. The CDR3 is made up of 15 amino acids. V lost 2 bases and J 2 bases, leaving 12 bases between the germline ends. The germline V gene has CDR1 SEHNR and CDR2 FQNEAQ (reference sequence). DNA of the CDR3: TGTGCCAGCAGCTTACGGGGAGGGAGTAACACTGAAGCTTTCTTT. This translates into CASSLRGGSNTEAFF.

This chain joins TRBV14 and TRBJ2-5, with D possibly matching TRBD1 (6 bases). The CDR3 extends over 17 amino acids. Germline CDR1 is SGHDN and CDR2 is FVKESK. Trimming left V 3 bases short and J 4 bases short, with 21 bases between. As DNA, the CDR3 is TGTGCCAGCAGCCAGACCCAGGGGCTAGATCGTCTAGAGACCCAGTACTTC. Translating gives CASSQTQGLDRLETQYF.

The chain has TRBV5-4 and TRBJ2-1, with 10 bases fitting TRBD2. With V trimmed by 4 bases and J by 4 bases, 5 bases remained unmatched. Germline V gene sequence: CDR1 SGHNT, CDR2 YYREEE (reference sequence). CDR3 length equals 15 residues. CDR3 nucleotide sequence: TGTGCCAGCAGCCGGACTAGCGGAGAATACAATGAGCAGTTCTTC. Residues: CASSRTSGEYNEQFF. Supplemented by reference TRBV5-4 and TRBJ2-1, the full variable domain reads ETGVTQSPTHLIKTRGQQVTLRCSSQSGHNTVSWYQQALGQGPQFIFQYYREEENGRGNFPPRFSGLQFPNYSSELNVNALELDDSALYLCASSRTSGEYNEQFFGPGTRLTVL.

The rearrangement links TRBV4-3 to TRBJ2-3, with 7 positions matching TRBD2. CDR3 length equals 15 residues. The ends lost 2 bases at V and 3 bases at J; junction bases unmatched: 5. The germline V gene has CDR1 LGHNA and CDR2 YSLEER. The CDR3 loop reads CASSQSWDYTDTQYF. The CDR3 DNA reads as TGCGCCAGCAGCCAATCCTGGGACTATACAGATACGCAGTATTTT.

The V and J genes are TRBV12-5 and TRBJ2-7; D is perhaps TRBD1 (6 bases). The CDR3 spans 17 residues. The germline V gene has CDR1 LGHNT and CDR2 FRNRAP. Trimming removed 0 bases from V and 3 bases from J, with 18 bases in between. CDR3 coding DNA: TGTGCTAGTGGTTTGGTTGAAAGAACAGGGTTAGACTACGAGCAGTACTTC. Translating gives CASGLVERTGLDYEQYF.